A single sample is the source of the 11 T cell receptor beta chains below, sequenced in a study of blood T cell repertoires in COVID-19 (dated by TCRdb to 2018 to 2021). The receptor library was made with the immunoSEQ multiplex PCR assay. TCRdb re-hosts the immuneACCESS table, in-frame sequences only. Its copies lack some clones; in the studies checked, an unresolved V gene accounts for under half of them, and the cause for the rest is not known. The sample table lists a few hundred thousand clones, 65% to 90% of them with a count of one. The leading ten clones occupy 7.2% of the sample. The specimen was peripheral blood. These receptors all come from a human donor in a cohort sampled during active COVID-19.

The CDR3 sequence: CASSLRTGSGYTF. The CDR3 bases are TGTGCCAGCAGTCTAAGGACAGGGTCTGGCTACACCTTC. The chain recombines TRBV27 with TRBJ1-2, with TRBD1 identical over 8 bases. Losses at the gene ends were 5 bases for V and 7 bases for J; bases not matched to a gene: 6. The CDR3 length is 13 residues. CDR1 is MNHEY and CDR2 is SMNVEV in the germline V gene (reference sequence).

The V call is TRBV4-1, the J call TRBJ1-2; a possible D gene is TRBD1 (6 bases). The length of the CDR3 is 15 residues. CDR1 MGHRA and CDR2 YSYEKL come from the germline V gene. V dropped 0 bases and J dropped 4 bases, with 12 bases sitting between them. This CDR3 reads CASSQEDRKIYGYTF. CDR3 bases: TGCGCCAGCAGCCAAGAAGACAGGAAGATCTATGGCTACACCTTC.

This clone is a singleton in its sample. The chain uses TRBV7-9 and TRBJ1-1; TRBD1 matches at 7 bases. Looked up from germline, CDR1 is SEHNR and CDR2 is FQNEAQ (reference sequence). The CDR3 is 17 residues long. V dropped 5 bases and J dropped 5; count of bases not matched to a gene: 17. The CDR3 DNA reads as TGTGCCAGCAGCCCGATCCTCCCGGCTACAGGGGCGACTGAAGCTTTCTTT. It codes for CASSPILPATGATEAFF.

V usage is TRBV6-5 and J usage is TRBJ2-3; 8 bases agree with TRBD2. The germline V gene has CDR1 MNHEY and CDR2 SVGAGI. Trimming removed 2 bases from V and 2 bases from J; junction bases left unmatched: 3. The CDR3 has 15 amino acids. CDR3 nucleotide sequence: TGTGCCAGCAGTTACCGCGGGGGGACCACAGATACGCAGTATTTT. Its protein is CASSYRGGTTDTQYF.

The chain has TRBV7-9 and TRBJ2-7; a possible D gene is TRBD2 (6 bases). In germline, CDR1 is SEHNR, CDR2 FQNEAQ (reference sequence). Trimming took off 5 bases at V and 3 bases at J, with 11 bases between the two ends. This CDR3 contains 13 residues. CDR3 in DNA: TGTGCCAGCAGCGCCAGGGAGGTCTACGAGCAGTACTTC. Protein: CASSAREVYEQYF.

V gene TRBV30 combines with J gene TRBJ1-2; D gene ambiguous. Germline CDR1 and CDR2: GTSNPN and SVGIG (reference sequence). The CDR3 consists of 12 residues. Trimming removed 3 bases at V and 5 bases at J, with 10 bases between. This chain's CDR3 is CAWSAGSYGYTF. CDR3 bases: TGTGCCTGGAGCGCCGGGAGTTATGGCTACACCTTC. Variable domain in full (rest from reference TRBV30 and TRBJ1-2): SQTIHQWPATLVQPVGSPLSLECTVEGTSNPNLYWYRQAAGRGLQLLFYSVGIGQISSEVPQNLSASRPQDRQFILSSKKLLLSDSGFYLCAWSAGSYGYTFGSGTRLTVV.

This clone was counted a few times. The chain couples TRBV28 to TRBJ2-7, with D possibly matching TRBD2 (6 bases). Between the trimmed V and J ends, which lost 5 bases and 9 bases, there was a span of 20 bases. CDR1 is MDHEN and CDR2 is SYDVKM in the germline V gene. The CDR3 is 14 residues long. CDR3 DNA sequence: TGTGCCAGCAGTAGACGGCGGGACGCCGTCAGGCAGTACTTC. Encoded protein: CASSRRRDAVRQYF.

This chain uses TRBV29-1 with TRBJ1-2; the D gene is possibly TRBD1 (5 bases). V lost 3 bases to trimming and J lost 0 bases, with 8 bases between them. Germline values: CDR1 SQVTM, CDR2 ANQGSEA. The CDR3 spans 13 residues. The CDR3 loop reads CSVDRDTNYGYTF. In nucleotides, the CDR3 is TGCAGCGTTGACAGGGATACTAACTATGGCTACACCTTC.

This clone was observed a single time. DNA for the CDR3: TGTGCCAGCAGCCGGACAGGGGGAATCTACGAGCAGTACTTC. It yields the protein CASSRTGGIYEQYF. The chain employs TRBV9 and TRBJ2-7; 10 nucleotides align to TRBD1. The V gene's germline CDR1 is SGDLS and CDR2 YYNGEE. J lost 3 bases, V lost 4 bases, and 4 bases had no gene match. The CDR3 covers 14 residues.

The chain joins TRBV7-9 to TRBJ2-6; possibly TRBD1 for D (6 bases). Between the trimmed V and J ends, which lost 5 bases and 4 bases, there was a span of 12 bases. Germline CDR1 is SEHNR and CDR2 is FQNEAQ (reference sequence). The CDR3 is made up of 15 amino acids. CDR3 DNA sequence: TGTGCCAGCAGCGTCAGGGGTCCCGGGGCCAACGTCCTGACTTTC. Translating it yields CASSVRGPGANVLTF. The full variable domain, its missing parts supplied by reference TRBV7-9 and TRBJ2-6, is DTGVSQNPRHKITKRGQNVTFRCDPISEHNRLYWYRQTLGQGPEFLTYFQNEAQLEKSRLLSDRFSAERPKGSFSTLEIQRTEQGDSAMYLCASSVRGPGANVLTFGAGSRLTVL.

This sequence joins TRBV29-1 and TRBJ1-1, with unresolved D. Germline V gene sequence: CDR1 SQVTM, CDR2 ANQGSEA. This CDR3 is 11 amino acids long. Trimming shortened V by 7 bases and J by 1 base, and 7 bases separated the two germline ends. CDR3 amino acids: CSGESNTEAFF. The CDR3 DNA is TGCAGCGGGGAGTCGAACACTGAAGCTTTCTTT.